Below are 31 T cell receptor beta chains sequenced from a single sample in a study of cytomegalovirus exposure and HLA in healthy donors. Researchers ran the PCR with 60 Vbeta and 13 Jbeta primers. The repertoire was sequenced with immunoSEQ multiplex PCR; TCRdb's copy has only in-frame clones and lacks some. Of approximately 140,000 clones listed, about 78% are singletons. Sequencing was performed on PBMCs. Every receptor here comes from a human donor in good health.

The chain carries TRBV19 and TRBJ1-4, with D perhaps matching TRBD1 (6 bases). Germline V CDR1 and CDR2: LNHDA, SQIVND (reference sequence). This CDR3 region has 14 residues. Trimming removed 5 bases at V and 4 bases at J, with 11 bases between. CDR3 region: CASSLRTVNEKLFF. The CDR3 bases are TGTGCCAGTAGTTTACGGACAGTTAATGAAAAACTGTTTTTT.

The gene calls are TRBV11-2 and TRBJ1-2; D gene unclear. Germline V gene sequence: CDR1 SGHAT, CDR2 FQNNGV. Trimming removed 5 bases from V and 0 bases from J, with 19 bases in between. There are 17 residues in the CDR3. The CDR3 nucleotides read TGTGCCAGCAGCCCGGGAGAGGTTCTGGCAGCTAACTATGGCTACACCTTC. Its translation is CASSPGEVLAANYGYTF.

This chain joins TRBV6-1 and TRBJ2-1; TRBD1 matches 8 bases. J was trimmed by 5 bases and V by 2 bases; bases with no gene match: 11. Germline lookup yields CDR1 MNHNS and CDR2 SASEGT. The CDR3 has 17 residues. The chain's CDR3 is CASSESSGQGAHNEQFF. The DNA for the CDR3 is TGTGCCAGCAGTGAATCCTCGGGGCAGGGGGCGCACAATGAGCAGTTCTTC.

The sample holds a few counts of this clone. The chain is built from TRBV28 and TRBJ2-1; the match to TRBD2 covers 8 bases. With V trimmed by 2 bases and J by 2 bases, 2 bases remained unmatched. Germline V gives CDR1 MDHEN, CDR2 SYDVKM. This CDR3 comprises 15 residues. CDR3 DNA: TGTGCCAGCAGTTTAGGGGGACTAGCCTACAATGAGCAGTTCTTC. This gives the protein CASSLGGLAYNEQFF.

The genes are TRBV7-3 and TRBJ2-7, with 15 nucleotides matching TRBD2. Germline trimming cut 5 bases from V and 6 bases from J; bases unmatched to any gene: 5. Germline CDR1 reads SGHTA; CDR2 reads FQGTGA. This CDR3 spans 15 amino acids. CDR3 nucleotide sequence: TGTGCCAGCAGCCACGGGACTAGCGGGGGGAGCGAGCAGTACTTC. Translation: CASSHGTSGGSEQYF.

Of note for this clone: One junction end does not reproduce the germline sequence, and a read error may be involved. The V call is TRBV7-9, the J call TRBJ2-1; no reliable D call. This CDR3 contains 12 residues. Germline assignment: CDR1 SEHNR and CDR2 FQNEAQ (reference sequence). The chain's CDR3 is CSSMFTPNEQFF. CDR3 DNA: TGTTCCAGCATGTTTACACCCAATGAGCAGTTCTTC.

The J gene is TRBJ1-4, the V gene TRBV5-6, with D perhaps TRBD1 (5 bases). The CDR3 is made up of 15 amino acids. V lost 5 bases and J lost 0, with 11 bases in between. Germline V gives CDR1 SGHDT, CDR2 YYEEEE. This chain's CDR3 is CASRAGGATNEKLFF. Written as DNA, the CDR3 is TGTGCCAGCAGGGCCGGGGGGGCAACTAATGAAAAACTGTTTTTT.

J is TRBJ1-2 and V is TRBV7-2; D may be TRBD1 (5 bases). This CDR3 spans 14 amino acids. Germline CDR1 reads SGHTA; CDR2 reads FQGNSA. V lost 5 bases and J lost 3, with 13 bases in between. The DNA for the CDR3 is TGTGCCAGCAGCCCGGGGGGACGGGACTATGGCTACACCTTC. This gives the protein CASSPGGRDYGYTF.

V gene TRBV7-9 combines with J gene TRBJ2-3; no clear D. V gave up 4 bases and J gave up 1 base, with 6 bases separating them. Germline V gene sequence: CDR1 SEHNR, CDR2 FQNEAQ (reference sequence). This CDR3 is 13 amino acids long. For the CDR3, the DNA is TGTGCCAGCAGCTCCAGCGGCACAGATACGCAGTATTTT. Its protein is CASSSSGTDTQYF. Together with reference TRBV7-9 and TRBJ2-3, the CDR3 gives the full variable domain: DTGVSQNPRHKITKRGQNVTFRCDPISEHNRLYWYRQTLGQGPEFLTYFQNEAQLEKSRLLSDRFSAERPKGSFSTLEIQRTEQGDSAMYLCASSSSGTDTQYFGPGTRLTVL.

The rearrangement joins TRBV27 to TRBJ2-7, with D perhaps matching TRBD2 (6 bases). CDR3 length equals 16 residues. Trimming left V 8 bases short and J 3 bases short, with 23 bases between. Germline CDR1 is MNHEY and CDR2 is SMNVEV (reference sequence). CDR3 loop: CASSTTGGSVYYEQYF. The DNA for the CDR3 is TGTGCCAGCTCGACCACTGGGGGGAGCGTTTACTACGAGCAGTACTTC.

This clone was counted between two and nine times. The chain is built from TRBV9 and TRBJ2-3; 9 bases are a match to TRBD1. CDR1 and CDR2 (germline): SGDLS, YYNGEE. Unmatched junction bases numbered 3, after V lost 2 bases and J lost 2 bases. This CDR3 contains 15 residues. CDR3 loop: CASSVTGGDTDTQYF. The CDR3 region has the DNA TGTGCCAGCAGCGTGACAGGGGGGGACACAGATACGCAGTATTTT.

The chain employs TRBV19 and TRBJ1-2, with TRBD1 identical over 8 bases. The CDR3 extends over 14 amino acids. The V and J ends lost 5 bases and 4 bases, in that order; junction bases with no gene match: 6. Per germline, CDR1 LNHDA and CDR2 SQIVND (reference sequence). CDR3 sequence (DNA): TGTGCCAGTAGTGCAGACGGACAGGGCTATGGCTACACCTTC. Protein sequence: CASSADGQGYGYTF.

This clone has only one observation. The chain links TRBV6-6 to TRBJ2-2; 8 bases line up with TRBD1. V trimming: 4 bases; J trimming: 7 bases; junction bases outside the gene matches: 8. The CDR3 has 15 amino acids. Looked up from germline, CDR1 is MNHNY and CDR2 is SVGAGI (reference sequence). This CDR3 is CASSFIQGALGELFF. The CDR3 nucleotides are TGTGCCAGCAGTTTCATCCAGGGGGCTCTCGGGGAGCTGTTTTTT.

V gene TRBV21-1 combines with J gene TRBJ2-1; no check of the table's D call, TRBD1, against the DNA was made. TRBV21-1 is a known pseudogene. This CDR3 has 15 residues. The CDR3 DNA sequence: TGTGCCAGCAGCACCACCGGGACAGGGTGCAATGAGCAGTTCTTC. It yields the protein CASSTTGTGCNEQFF.

The chain links TRBV7-9 to TRBJ2-1, with 7 nucleotides matching TRBD1. V lost 5 bases to trimming and J lost 6 bases; unmatched junction nucleotides: 10. The CDR3 consists of 15 residues. Per germline, CDR1 SEHNR and CDR2 FQNEAQ (reference sequence). CDR3 coding DNA: TGTGCCAGCAGCCAGCCAGGACAGGAGACCAATGAGCAGTTCTTC. It codes for CASSQPGQETNEQFF.

This clone showed up just a few times. This chain links TRBV6-5 with TRBJ2-1, with TRBD2 matching 9 bases. The CDR3 length is 14 residues. Trimming took 6 bases from V and 9 from J; bases not matched to a gene: 9. CDR1 MNHEY and CDR2 SVGAGI come from the germline V gene. The CDR3 region is CASRPAGGLGEQFF. DNA of the CDR3: TGTGCCAGCAGACCTGCGGGAGGGCTGGGTGAGCAGTTCTTC.

This chain joins TRBV28 and TRBJ1-2, with a weak D call TRBD1 (6 bases). The CDR3 is 14 residues long. The ends were cut back, 8 bases at V and 4 bases at J, with 17 bases in the middle. CDR1 MDHEN and CDR2 SYDVKM come from the germline V gene. CDR3 DNA sequence: TGTGCCAGCTTCAACAGAGGGACACGCTATGGCTACACCTTC. Its translation: CASFNRGTRYGYTF.

This sequence joins TRBV27 and TRBJ2-1; 7 bases match TRBD2. The CDR3 loop spans 17 amino acids. Trimming took 3 bases from V and 4 from J; bases not matched to a gene: 12. Germline V lookup: CDR1 MNHEY, CDR2 SMNVEV (reference sequence). DNA for the CDR3: TGTGCCAGCAGTTTTACGGTATGGCGGGGGAGTTACAATGAGCAGTTCTTC. The encoded protein is CASSFTVWRGSYNEQFF.

V usage is TRBV30 and J usage is TRBJ2-2; tentatively, D is TRBD2 (6 bases). Germline CDR1 GTSNPN, CDR2 SVGIG (reference sequence). V gave up 2 bases and J gave up 6 bases, with 10 bases separating them. The CDR3 length is 13 residues. CDR3 DNA: TGTGCCTGGAGTAGAGGAGGGCCCGGGGAGCTGTTTTTT. Its protein product is CAWSRGGPGELFF.

V usage is TRBV9 and J usage is TRBJ2-7; possible D gene TRBD1, 5 bases. Trimming took off 4 bases at V and 0 bases at J, with 11 bases between the two ends. Germline V gene sequence: CDR1 SGDLS, CDR2 YYNGEE. The CDR3 has 14 residues. CDR3 nucleotide sequence: TGTGCCAGCAGCCCCCTGGACAACTCCTACGAGCAGTACTTC. This sequence encodes CASSPLDNSYEQYF.

This chain joins TRBV30 and TRBJ1-4; maybe TRBD1 (5 bases). Per the germline V gene, CDR1 is GTSNPN and CDR2 is SVGIG (reference sequence). Deletions cut 2 bases from V and 7 bases from J, with 14 bases between. This CDR3 comprises 14 residues. This chain's CDR3 is CAWSPLTVGEKLFF. The CDR3, as DNA: TGTGCCTGGAGTCCCTTGACAGTGGGTGAAAAACTGTTTTTT.

The chain has TRBV9 and TRBJ2-7, with 14 bases matching TRBD2. The CDR3 consists of 16 residues. With V trimmed by 3 bases and J by 5 bases, 7 bases remained unmatched. The germline V gene has CDR1 SGDLS and CDR2 YYNGEE. The CDR3, as DNA: TGTGCCAGCAGCGGAGGGACTAGCGGGAGAACTGACGAGCAGTACTTC. It translates to CASSGGTSGRTDEQYF.

There are a few counts of this clone. The V gene is TRBV21-1, the J gene TRBJ1-1; TRBD1, the D gene given by the table, was not confirmed from the DNA. TRBV21-1 corresponds to a pseudogene. The CDR3 is 16 residues long. The chain's CDR3 is CASSKTGDRENTEAFF. The CDR3 DNA is TGTGCCAGCAGCAAAACGGGGGACAGGGAGAACACTGAAGCTTTCTTT.

This chain joins TRBV19 and TRBJ1-5, with D unclear. This CDR3 spans 15 amino acids. Germline V gives CDR1 LNHDA, CDR2 SQIVND (reference sequence). Deletions cut 0 bases from V and 7 bases from J, with 13 bases between. CDR3 nucleotide sequence: TGTGCCAGTAGTATAGATTCGAGGGTTGGGCAGCCCCAGCATTTT. This sequence encodes CASSIDSRVGQPQHF.

The gene calls are TRBV11-3 and TRBJ2-2; D may be TRBD2 (5 bases). Trimming removed 5 bases at V and 4 bases at J, with 14 bases between. Per germline, CDR1 SGHNT and CDR2 YENEEA. The CDR3 consists of 15 residues. CDR3 loop: CASSPGRGGTGELFF. The CDR3 DNA reads as TGTGCCAGCAGCCCCGGACGAGGAGGCACCGGGGAGCTGTTTTTT.

This clone has only a few counts. The rearrangement links TRBV11-3 to TRBJ2-5, with D tentatively TRBD2 (5 bases). The length of the CDR3 is 13 residues. Germline values: CDR1 SGHNT, CDR2 YENEEA. Trimming shortened V by 5 bases and J by 11 bases, and 18 bases separated the two germline ends. CDR3 nucleotide sequence: TGTGCCAGCAGCCGGGTGTTGGGTGGGGAGCAGTACTTC. As protein: CASSRVLGGEQYF.

This rearrangement joins TRBV18 to TRBJ1-1; D is uncertain. Germline V lookup: CDR1 KGHSH, CDR2 LQKENI. The CDR3 runs to 15 residues. Between the trimmed V and J ends, which lost 1 base and 2 bases, there was a span of 11 bases. As DNA, the CDR3 is TGTGCCAGCTCACCACGGGCAGCACGAAACACTGAAGCTTTCTTT. Its protein is CASSPRAARNTEAFF.

The rearrangement joins TRBV2 to TRBJ1-1; tentative D call: TRBD1 (5 bases). Germline V gene lookup returns CDR1 SNHLY and CDR2 FYNNEI. With 6 bases removed from V and 4 bases from J, the gap between germline ends came to 9 bases. This CDR3 region has 12 residues. In DNA, the CDR3 is TGTGCCAGCAGGTCCGGGGGCACTGAAGCTTTCTTT. This encodes CASRSGGTEAFF.

This CDR3 is CASSLASSGTGGYYEQYF. CDR3 DNA sequence: TGTGCCAGCAGCTTAGCCTCGTCCGGGACAGGGGGATACTACGAGCAGTACTTC. The chain uses TRBV11-2 and TRBJ2-7; 11 bases map to TRBD1. This CDR3 has 18 residues. Germline assignment: CDR1 SGHAT and CDR2 FQNNGV. V was pared by 1 base and J by 3 bases, with 11 bases of the junction left unmatched. Together with reference TRBV11-2 and TRBJ2-7, the CDR3 gives the full variable domain: EAGVAQSPRYKIIEKRQSVAFWCNPISGHATLYWYQQILGQGPKLLIQFQNNGVVDDSQLPKDRFSAERLKGVDSTLKIQPAKLEDSAVYLCASSLASSGTGGYYEQYFGPGTRLTVT.

V usage is TRBV18 and J usage is TRBJ1-2, with 10 bases identical to TRBD1. The germline CDR1 and CDR2 sequences are KGHSH and LQKENI. The V segment lost 6 bases and the J segment 5 bases; nucleotides outside the gene matches: 6. CDR3 length: 14 amino acids. Here the CDR3 DNA reads TGTGCCAGCTCGCCGGACAGGGGGACTTATGGCTACACCTTC. Translation gives CASSPDRGTYGYTF.

Note on this clone: The identical CDR3 is also encoded by other nucleotide sequences in the sample. This chain links TRBV6-4 with TRBJ2-3; D possibly corresponds to TRBD2 (6 bases). V was cut by 3 bases and J by 1 base, with 8 bases left in between. The length of the CDR3 is 14 residues. Germline assignment: CDR1 MRHNA and CDR2 SNTAGT. The CDR3 loop is CASSDGGGTDTQYF. The CDR3 DNA sequence: TGTGCCAGCAGTGATGGCGGGGGCACAGATACGCAGTATTTT.